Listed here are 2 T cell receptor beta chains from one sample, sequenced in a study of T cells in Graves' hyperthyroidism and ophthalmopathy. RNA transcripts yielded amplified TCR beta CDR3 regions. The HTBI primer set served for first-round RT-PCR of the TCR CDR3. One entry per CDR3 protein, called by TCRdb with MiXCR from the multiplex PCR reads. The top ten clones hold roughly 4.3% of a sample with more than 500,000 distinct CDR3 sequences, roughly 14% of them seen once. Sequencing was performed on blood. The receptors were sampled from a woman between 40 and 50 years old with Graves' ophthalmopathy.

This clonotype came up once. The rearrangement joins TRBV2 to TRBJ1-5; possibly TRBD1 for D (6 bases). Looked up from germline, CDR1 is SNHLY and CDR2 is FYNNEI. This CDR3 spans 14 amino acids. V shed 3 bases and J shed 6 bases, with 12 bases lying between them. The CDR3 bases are TGTGCCAGCAGTGATCAGGGGACGAGTCAGCCCCAGCATTTT. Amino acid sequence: CASSDQGTSQPQHF.

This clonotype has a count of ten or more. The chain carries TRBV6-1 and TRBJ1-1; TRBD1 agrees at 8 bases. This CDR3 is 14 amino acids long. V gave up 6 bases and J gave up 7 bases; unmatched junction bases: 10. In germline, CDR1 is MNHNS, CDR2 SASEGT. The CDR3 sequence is CASRRDRPSFEAFF. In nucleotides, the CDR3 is TGTGCCAGCAGAAGGGACAGGCCAAGTTTTGAAGCTTTCTTT.